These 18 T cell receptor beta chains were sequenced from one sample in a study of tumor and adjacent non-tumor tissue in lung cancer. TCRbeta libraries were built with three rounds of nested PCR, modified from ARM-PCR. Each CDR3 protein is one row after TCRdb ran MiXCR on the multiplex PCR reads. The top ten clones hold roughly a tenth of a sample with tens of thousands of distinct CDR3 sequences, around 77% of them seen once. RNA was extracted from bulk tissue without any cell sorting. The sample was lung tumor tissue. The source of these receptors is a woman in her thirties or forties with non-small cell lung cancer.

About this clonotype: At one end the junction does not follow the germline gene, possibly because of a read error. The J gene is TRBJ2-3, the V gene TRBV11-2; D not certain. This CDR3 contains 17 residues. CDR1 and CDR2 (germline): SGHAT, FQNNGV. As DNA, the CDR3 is TGTGCCAGTAGCCTGAGTGTGGCGCGAGGTGGCACAGATACGCTGTATTTT. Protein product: CASSLSVARGGTDTLYF.

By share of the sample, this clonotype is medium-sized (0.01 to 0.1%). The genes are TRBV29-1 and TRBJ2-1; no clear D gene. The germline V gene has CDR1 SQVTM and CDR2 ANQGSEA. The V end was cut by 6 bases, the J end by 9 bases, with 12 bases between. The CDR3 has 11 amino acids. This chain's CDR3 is CSVPTDTEQFF. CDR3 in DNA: TGCAGCGTACCCACAGATACTGAGCAGTTCTTC.

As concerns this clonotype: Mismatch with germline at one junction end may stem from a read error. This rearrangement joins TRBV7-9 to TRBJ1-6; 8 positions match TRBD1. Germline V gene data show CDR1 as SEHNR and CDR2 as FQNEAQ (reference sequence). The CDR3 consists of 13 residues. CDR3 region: CAITGTGNSLLHF. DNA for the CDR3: TGTGCCATCACCGGGACAGGAAATTCACTCCTCCACTTT.

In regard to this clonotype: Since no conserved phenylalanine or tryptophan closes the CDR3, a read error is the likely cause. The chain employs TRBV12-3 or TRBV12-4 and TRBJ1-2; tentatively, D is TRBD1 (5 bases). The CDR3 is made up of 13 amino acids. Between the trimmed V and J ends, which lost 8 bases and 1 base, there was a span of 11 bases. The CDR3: CASCRDLNYGYTI. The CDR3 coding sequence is TGTGCCAGCTGTCGGGACCTTAACTATGGCTACACCATC.

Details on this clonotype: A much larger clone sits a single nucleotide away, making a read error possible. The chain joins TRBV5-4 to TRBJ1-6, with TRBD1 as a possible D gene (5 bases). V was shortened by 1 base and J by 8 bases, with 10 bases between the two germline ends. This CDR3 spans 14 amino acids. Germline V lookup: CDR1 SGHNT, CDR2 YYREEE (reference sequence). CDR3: CASSLWRGDSPLHF. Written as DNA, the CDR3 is TGTGCCAGCAGCTTGTGGAGAGGGGATTCACCCCTCCACTTT. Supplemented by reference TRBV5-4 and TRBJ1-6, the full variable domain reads ETGVTQSPTHLIKTRGQQVTLRCSSQSGHNTVSWYQQALGQGPQFIFQYYREEENGRGNFPPRFSGLQFPNYSSELNVNALELDDSALYLCASSLWRGDSPLHFGNGTRLTVT.

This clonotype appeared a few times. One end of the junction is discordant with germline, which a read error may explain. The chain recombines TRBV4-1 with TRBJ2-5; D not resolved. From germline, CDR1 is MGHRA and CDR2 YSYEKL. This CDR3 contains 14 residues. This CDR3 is CASTQVRGWETQYF. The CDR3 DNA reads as TGCGCTAGCACCCAAGTACGTGGGTGGGAGACCCAGTACTTC.

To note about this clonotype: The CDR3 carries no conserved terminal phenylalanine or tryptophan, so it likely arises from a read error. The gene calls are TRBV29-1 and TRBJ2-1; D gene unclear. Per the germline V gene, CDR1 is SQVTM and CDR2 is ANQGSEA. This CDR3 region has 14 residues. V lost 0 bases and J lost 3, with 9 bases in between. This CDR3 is CSVEDLRNYNEQFL. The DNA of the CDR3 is TGCAGCGTTGAAGACCTTCGGAACTACAATGAGCAGTTCTTA.

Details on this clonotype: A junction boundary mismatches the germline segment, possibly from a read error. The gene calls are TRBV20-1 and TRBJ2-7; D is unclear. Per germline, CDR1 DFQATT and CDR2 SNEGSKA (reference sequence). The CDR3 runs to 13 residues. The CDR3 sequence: CSASPVERYEQHF. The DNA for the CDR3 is TGCAGTGCTAGTCCCGTCGAGAGGTACGAGCAGCACTTC.

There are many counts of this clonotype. The chain's CDR3 is CASSQDWSGAPLHF. CDR3 bases: TGTGCCAGCAGCCAAGATTGGTCCGGGGCCCCCCTCCACTTT. The V and J genes are TRBV14 and TRBJ1-6; tentative D call: TRBD1 (5 bases). V shed 0 bases and J shed 13 bases, with 13 bases lying between them. Germline-derived CDR1 and CDR2 are SGHDN and FVKESK. CDR3 length: 14 residues.

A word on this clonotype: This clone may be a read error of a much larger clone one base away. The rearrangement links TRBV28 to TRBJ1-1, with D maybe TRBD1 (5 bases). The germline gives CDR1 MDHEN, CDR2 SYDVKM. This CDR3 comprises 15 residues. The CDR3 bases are TGTGCCAGCAGTTTTCAAGCAGGGTGGGTCACTGAAGCTTCCTTT. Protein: CASSFQAGWVTEASF.

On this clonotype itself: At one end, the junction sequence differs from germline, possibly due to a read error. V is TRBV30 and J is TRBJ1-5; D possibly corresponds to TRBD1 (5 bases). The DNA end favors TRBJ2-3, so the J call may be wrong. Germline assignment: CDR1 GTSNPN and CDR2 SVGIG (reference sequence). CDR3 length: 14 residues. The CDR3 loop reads CDWMSQVANQPQYF. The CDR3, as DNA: TGTGACTGGATGTCACAGGTTGCCAATCAGCCCCAGTATTTT.

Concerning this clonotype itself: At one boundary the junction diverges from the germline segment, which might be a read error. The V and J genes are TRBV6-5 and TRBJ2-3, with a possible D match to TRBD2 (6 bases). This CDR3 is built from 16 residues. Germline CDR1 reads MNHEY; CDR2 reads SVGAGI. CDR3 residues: CASRHTSPSRTDTQYF. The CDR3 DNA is TGTGCCAGCAGACATACTAGCCCAAGTCGCACAGATACGCAATATTTT.

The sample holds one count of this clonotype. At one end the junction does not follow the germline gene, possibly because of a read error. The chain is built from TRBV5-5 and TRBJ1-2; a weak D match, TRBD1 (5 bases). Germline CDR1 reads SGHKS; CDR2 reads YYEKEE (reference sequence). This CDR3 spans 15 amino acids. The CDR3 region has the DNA TGTGCCATCAGCTTGGAATCGGGGACGGCCCGCGGCTACACCTTC. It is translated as CAISLESGTARGYTF.

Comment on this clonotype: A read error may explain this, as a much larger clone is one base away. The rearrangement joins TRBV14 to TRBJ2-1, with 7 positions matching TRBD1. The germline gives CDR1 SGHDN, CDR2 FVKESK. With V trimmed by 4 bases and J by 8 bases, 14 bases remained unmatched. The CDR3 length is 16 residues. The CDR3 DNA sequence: TGTGCCAGCAGCCGGGGGTTGACAGGGAACATCTATGAGCAGTTCTTC. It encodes CASSRGLTGNIYEQFF. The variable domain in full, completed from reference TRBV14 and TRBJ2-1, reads EAGVTQFPSHSVIEKGQTVTLRCDPISGHDNLYWYRRVMGKEIKFLLHFVKESKQDESGMPNNRFLAERTGGTYSTLKVQPAELEDSGVYFCASSRGLTGNIYEQFFGPGTRLTVL.

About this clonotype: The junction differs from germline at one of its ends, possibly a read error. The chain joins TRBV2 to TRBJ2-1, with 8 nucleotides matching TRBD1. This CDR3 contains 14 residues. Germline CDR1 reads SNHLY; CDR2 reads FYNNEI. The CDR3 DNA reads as TGTGCCAGCAGTCCAGGACAGGGCTACAATGAGCAGATCTTT. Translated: CASSPGQGYNEQIF.

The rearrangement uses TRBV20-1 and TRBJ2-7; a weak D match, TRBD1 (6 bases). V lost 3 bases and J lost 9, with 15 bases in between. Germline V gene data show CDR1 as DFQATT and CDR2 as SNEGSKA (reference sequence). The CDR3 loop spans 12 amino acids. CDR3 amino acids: CSASEDSFGQYF. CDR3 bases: TGCAGTGCTAGTGAGGACAGTTTCGGGCAGTACTTC.

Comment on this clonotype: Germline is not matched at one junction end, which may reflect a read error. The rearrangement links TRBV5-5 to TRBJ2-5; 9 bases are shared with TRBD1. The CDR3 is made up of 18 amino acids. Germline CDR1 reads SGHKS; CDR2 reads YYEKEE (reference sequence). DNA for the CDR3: TGTGCCAGCAACTTGACTATGACAGGGGGAAGTCTAGGGGAGACCCATTACTTC. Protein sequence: CASNLTMTGGSLGETHYF. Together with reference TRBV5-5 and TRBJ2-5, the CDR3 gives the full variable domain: DAGVTQSPTHLIKTRGQQVTLRCSPISGHKSVSWYQQVLGQGPQFIFQYYEKEERGRGNFPDRFSARQFPNYSSELNVNALLLGDSALYLCASNLTMTGGSLGETHYFGPGTRLLVL.

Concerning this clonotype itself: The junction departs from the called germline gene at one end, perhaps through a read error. CDR3 residues: CTSSVGGSPLHF. The CDR3 DNA follows: TGTACCAGCAGCGTCGGGGGCTCACCCCTCCACTTT. The chain is built from TRBV12-3 or TRBV12-4 and TRBJ1-6; tentative D call: TRBD1 (6 bases). The CDR3 contains 12 residues.